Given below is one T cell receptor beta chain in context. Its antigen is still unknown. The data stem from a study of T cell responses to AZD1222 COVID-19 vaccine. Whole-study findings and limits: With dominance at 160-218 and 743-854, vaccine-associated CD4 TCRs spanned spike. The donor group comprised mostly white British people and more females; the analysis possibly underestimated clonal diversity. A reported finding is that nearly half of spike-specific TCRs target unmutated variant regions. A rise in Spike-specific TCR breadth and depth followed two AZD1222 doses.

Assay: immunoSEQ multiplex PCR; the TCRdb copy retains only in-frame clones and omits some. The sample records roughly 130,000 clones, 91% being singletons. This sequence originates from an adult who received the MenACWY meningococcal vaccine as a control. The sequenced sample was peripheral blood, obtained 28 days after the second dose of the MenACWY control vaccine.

The CDR3 sequence is CASSQRNSGTSGSSYEQYF. The CDR3 nucleotides read TGCGCCAGCAGCCAGAGAAACTCCGGGACTAGCGGTAGCTCCTACGAGCAGTACTTC. The V and J genes are TRBV4-3 and TRBJ2-7; 11 bases fit TRBD2. The CDR3 runs 19 residues. Per the germline V gene, CDR1 is LGHNA and CDR2 is YSLEER. With 3 bases clipped from V and 0 bases from J, the junction kept 13 bases outside the gene matches.